The text below deals with one TCR beta chain. The source of the sample is a study of blood T cell repertoires in COVID-19. At the level of the study: COVID-19 samples from acute and convalescent phases originated in the United States, Italy and Spain. In each case, the material was cDNA or gDNA derived from T cells, B-cell-depleted T cells, or PBMCs.

TCRdb's copy holds only in-frame clones and misses some; the assay was immunoSEQ multiplex PCR. The sample holds about 200,000 clones; around 84% are singletons and the top ten take roughly 13%. The germline gives CDR1 SGHNT, CDR2 YYREEE (reference sequence). The CDR3 has 12 amino acids. V lost 1 base to trimming and J lost 3 bases, with 4 bases between them. Source material: peripheral blood. This TCR was sampled from a human donor in a cohort sampled during active COVID-19. This chain connects TRBV5-4 to TRBJ2-5, with no clear D. CDR3 nucleotide sequence: TGTGCCAGCAGCTTGCGGGAAGAGACCCAGTACTTC. Translation gives CASSLREETQYF. Complete variable domain (other parts from reference TRBV5-4 and TRBJ2-5): ETGVTQSPTHLIKTRGQQVTLRCSSQSGHNTVSWYQQALGQGPQFIFQYYREEENGRGNFPPRFSGLQFPNYSSELNVNALELDDSALYLCASSLREETQYFGPGTRLLVL.